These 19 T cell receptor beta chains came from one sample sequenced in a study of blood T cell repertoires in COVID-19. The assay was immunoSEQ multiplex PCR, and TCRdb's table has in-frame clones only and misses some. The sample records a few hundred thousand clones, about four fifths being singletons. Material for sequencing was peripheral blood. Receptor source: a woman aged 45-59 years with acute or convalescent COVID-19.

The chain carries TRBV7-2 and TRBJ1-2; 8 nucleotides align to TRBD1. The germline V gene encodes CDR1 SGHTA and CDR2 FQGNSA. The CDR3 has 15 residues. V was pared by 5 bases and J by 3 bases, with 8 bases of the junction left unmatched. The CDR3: CASSADRGAYYGYTF. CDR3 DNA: TGTGCCAGCAGCGCCGACAGGGGAGCCTACTATGGCTACACCTTC.

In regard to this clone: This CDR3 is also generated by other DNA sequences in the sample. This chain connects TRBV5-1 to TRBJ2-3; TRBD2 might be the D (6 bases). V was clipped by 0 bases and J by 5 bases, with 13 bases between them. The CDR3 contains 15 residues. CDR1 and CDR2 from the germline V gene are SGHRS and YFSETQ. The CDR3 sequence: CASSLAPGVGDTQYF. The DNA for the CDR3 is TGCGCCAGCAGCTTGGCCCCGGGAGTTGGAGATACGCAGTATTTT.

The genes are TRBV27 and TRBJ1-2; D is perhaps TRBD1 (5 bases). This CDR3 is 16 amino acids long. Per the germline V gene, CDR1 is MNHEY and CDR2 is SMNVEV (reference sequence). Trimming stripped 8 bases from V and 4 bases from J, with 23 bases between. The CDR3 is CASAISGPQGGYGYTF. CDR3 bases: TGTGCCAGCGCCATCTCCGGACCCCAGGGAGGCTATGGCTACACCTTC.

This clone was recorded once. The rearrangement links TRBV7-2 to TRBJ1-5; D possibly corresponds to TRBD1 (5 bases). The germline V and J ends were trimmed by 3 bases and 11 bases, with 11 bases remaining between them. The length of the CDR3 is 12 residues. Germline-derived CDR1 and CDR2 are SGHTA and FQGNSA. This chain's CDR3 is CASSLGLSAQHF. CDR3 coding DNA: TGTGCCAGCAGCTTGGGGCTGTCAGCCCAGCATTTT.

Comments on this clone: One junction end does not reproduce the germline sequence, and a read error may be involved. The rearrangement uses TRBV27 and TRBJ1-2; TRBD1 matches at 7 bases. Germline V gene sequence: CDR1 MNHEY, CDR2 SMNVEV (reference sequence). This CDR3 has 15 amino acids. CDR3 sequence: CASRLSWTGSEGYTF. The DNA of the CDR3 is TGTGCCAGCAGATTATCATGGACAGGTTCAGAGGGCTACACCTTC.

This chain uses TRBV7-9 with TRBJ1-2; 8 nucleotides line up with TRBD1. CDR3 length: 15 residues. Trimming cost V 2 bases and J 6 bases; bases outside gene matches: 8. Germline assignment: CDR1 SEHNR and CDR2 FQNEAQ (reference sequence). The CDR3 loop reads CASSLTEGQENGYTF. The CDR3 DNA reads TGTGCCAGCAGCTTAACCGAGGGACAGGAGAATGGCTACACCTTC.

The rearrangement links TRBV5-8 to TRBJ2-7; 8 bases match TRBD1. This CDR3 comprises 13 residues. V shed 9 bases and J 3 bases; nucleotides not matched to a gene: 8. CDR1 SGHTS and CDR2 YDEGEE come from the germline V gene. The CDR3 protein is CATTDRVNYEQYV. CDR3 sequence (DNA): TGTGCCACTACGGACAGGGTTAACTACGAGCAGTACGTC.

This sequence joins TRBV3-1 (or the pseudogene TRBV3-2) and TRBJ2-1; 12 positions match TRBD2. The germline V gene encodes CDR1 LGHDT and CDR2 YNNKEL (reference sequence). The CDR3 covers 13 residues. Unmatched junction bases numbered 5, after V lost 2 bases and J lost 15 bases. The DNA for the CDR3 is TGTGCCAGCAGCCAATCGACTAGCGGGAGTGCGTTCTTC. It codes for CASSQSTSGSAFF.

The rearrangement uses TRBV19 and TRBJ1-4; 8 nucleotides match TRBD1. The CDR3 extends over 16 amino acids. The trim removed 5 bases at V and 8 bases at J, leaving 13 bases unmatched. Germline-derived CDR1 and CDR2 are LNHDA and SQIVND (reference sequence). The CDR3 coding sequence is TGTGCCAGTAGTTCAAATACGGGGACAGGCGGAGAAAAACTGTTTTTT. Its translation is CASSSNTGTGGEKLFF. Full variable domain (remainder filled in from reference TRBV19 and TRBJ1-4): DGGITQSPKYLFRKEGQNVTLSCEQNLNHDAMYWYRQDPGQGLRLIYYSQIVNDFQKGDIAEGYSVSREKKESFPLTVTSAQKNPTAFYLCASSSNTGTGGEKLFFGSGTQLSVL.

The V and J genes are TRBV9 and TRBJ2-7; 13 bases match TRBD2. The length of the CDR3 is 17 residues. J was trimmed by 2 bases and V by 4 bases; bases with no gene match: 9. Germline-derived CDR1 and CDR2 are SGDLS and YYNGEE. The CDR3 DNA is TGTGCCAGCAGCCCCCCAAGAGGGACTAGCGGGACCTACGAGCAGTACTTC. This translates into CASSPPRGTSGTYEQYF.

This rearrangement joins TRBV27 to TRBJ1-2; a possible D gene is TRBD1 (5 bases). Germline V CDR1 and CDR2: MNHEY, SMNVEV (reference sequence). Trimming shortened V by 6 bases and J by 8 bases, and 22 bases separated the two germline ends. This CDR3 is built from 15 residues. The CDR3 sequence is CASSPVDLQGGGYTF. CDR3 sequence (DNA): TGTGCCAGCAGCCCCGTTGACCTCCAGGGAGGGGGCTACACCTTC.

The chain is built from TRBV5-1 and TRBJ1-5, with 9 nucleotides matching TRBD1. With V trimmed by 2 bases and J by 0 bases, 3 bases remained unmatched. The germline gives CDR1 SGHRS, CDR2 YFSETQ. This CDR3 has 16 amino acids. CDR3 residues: CASSFGTGNSNQPQHF. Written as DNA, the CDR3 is TGCGCCAGCAGCTTTGGGACAGGGAATAGCAATCAGCCCCAGCATTTT.

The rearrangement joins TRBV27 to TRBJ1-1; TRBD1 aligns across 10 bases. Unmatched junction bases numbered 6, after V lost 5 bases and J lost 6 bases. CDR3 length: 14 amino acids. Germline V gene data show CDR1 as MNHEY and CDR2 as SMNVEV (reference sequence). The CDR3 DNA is TGTGCCAGCAGTCCATGGGACAGGGGCGCTGAAGCTTTCTTT. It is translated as CASSPWDRGAEAFF.

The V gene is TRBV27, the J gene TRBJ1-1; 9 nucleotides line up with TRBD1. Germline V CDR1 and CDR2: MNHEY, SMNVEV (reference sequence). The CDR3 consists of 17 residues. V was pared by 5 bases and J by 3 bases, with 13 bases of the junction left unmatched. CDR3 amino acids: CASSPGPGQGGYTEAFF. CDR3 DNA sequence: TGTGCCAGCAGTCCGGGTCCGGGACAGGGCGGGTACACTGAAGCTTTCTTT.

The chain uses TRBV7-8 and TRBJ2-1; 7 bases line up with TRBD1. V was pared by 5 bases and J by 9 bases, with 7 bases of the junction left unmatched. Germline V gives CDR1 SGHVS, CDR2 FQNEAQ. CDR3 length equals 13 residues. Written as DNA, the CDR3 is TGTGCCAGCAGCCTGGGACAGCCTCGTGAGCAGTTCTTC. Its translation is CASSLGQPREQFF.

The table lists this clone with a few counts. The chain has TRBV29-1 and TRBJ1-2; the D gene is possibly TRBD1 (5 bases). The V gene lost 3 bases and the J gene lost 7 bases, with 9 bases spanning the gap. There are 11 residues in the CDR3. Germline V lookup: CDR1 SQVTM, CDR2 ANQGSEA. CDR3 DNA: TGCAGCGTTGAGGGGGAGGGTGGCTACACCTTC. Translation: CSVEGEGGYTF.

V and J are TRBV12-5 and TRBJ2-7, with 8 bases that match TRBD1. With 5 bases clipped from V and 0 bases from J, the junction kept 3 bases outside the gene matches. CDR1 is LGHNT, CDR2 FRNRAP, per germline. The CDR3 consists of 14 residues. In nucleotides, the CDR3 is TGTGCTAGTGGTACCGGACAGGGCTCCTACGAGCAGTACGTC. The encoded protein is CASGTGQGSYEQYV.

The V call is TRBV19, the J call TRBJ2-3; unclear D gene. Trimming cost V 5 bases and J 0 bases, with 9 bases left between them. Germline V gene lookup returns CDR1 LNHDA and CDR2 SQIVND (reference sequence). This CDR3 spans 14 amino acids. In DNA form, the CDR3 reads TGTGCCAGTAGTTCTTTTGAGAGCACAGATACGCAGTATTTT. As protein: CASSSFESTDTQYF.

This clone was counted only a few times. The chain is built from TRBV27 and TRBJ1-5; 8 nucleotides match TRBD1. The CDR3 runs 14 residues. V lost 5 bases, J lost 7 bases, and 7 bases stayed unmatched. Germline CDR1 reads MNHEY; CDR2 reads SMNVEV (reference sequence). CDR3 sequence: CASSGTGLGQPQHF. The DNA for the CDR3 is TGTGCCAGCAGTGGGACAGGACTGGGGCAGCCCCAGCATTTT.